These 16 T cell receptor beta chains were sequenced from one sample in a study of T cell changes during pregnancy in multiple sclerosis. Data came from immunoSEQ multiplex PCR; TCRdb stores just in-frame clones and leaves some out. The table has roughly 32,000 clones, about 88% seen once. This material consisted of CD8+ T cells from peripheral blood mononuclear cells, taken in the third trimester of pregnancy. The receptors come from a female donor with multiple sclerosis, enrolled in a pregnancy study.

The CDR3 protein is CASRRSSGPHNEQFF. The DNA for the CDR3 is TGTGCCAGCCGCCGGTCGAGCGGTCCCCACAATGAGCAGTTCTTC. The genes are TRBV2 and TRBJ2-1; D possibly corresponds to TRBD2 (5 bases). CDR3 size: 15 residues. V shed 8 bases and J shed 5 bases, with 19 bases lying between them. Germline CDR1 and CDR2: SNHLY and FYNNEI.

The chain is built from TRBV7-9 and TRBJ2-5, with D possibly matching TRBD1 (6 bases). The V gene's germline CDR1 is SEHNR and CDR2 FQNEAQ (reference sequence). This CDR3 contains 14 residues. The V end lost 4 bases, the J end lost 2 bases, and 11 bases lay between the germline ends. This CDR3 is CASSSGQGQETQYF. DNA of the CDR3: TGTGCCAGCAGCTCCGGGCAGGGGCAAGAGACCCAGTACTTC.

In nucleotides, the CDR3 is TGTGCCAGCAGTGTACATGGCGGGGCCAATCAGCCCCAGCATTTT. This gives the protein CASSVHGGANQPQHF. V is TRBV28 and J is TRBJ1-5; tentative D call: TRBD1 (5 bases). Trimming left V 5 bases short and J 3 bases short, with 14 bases between. Germline assignment: CDR1 MDHEN and CDR2 SYDVKM. CDR3 length: 15 residues.

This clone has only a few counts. The CDR3 region is CASSPRGTEAFF. CDR3 nucleotide sequence: TGTGCCAGCAGCCCCCGAGGGACTGAAGCTTTCTTT. J is TRBJ1-1 and V is TRBV9; D not resolved. Trimming left V 4 bases short and J 5 bases short, with 9 bases between. CDR3 length equals 12 residues. CDR1 is SGDLS, CDR2 YYNGEE, per germline. Combining the CDR3 with reference TRBV9 and TRBJ1-1 gives the whole variable domain DSGVTQTPKHLITATGQRVTLRCSPRSGDLSVYWYQQSLDQGLQFLIQYYNGEERAKGNILERFSAQQFPDLHSELNLSSLELGDSALYFCASSPRGTEAFFGQGTRLTVV.

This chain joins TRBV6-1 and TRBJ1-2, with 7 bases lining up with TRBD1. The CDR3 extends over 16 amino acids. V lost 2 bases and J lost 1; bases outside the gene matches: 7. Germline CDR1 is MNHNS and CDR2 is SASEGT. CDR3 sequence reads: CASSELYRDSNYGYTF. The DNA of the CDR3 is TGTGCCAGCAGTGAACTGTACCGGGACAGTAACTATGGCTACACCTTC.

The CDR3: CASSAERNEKLFF. CDR3 in DNA: TGTGCCAGCAGCGCAGAGCGTAATGAAAAACTGTTTTTT. J is TRBJ1-4 and V is TRBV9, with unresolved D. The CDR3 extends over 13 amino acids. Germline CDR1 reads SGDLS; CDR2 reads YYNGEE. With 3 bases removed from V and 4 bases from J, the gap between germline ends came to 7 bases.

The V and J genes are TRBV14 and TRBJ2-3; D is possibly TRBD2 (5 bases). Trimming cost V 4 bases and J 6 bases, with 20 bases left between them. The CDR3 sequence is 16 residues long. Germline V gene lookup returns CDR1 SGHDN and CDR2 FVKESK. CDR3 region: CASSPGPPDGGDTQYF. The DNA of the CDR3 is TGTGCCAGCAGCCCCGGACCGCCCGACGGAGGCGATACGCAGTATTTT.

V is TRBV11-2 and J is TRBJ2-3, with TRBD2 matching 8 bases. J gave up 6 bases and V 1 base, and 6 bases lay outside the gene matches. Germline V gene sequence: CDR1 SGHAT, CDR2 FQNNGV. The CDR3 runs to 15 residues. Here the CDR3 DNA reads TGTGCCAGCAGCTTAGCCGGGAGGGCCGGGGATACGCAGTATTTT. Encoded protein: CASSLAGRAGDTQYF.

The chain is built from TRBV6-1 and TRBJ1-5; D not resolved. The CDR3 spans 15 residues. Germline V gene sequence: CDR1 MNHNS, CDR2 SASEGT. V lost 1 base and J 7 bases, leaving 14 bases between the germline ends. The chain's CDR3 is CASSEGSGFGQPQHF. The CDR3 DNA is TGTGCCAGCAGTGAAGGAAGCGGTTTTGGGCAGCCCCAGCATTTT.

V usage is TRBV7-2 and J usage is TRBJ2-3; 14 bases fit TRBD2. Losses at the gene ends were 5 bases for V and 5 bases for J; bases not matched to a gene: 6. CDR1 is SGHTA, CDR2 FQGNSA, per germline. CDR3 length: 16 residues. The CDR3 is CASSQWTSGRKDTQYF. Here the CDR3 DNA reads TGTGCCAGCAGCCAGTGGACTAGCGGGAGGAAAGATACGCAGTATTTT.

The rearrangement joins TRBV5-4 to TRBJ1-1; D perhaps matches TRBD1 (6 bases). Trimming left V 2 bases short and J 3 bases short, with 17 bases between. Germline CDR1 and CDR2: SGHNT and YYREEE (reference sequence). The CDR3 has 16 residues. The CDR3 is CASSFDTGFMDTEAFF. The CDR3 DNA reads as TGTGCCAGCAGCTTTGATACAGGGTTTATGGACACTGAAGCTTTCTTT.

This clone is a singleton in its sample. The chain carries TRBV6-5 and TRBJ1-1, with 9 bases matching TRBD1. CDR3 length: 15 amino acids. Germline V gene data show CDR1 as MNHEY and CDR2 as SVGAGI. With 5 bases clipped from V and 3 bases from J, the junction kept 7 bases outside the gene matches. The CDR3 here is CASSGTGMVDTEAFF. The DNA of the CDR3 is TGTGCCAGCAGTGGGACAGGGATGGTTGACACTGAAGCTTTCTTT.

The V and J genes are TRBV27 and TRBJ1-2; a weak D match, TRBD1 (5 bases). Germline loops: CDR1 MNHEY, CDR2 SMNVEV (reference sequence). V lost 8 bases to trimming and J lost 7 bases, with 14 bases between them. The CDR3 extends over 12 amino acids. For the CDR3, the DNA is TGTGCCAGCCTACAACGGGGGGGTGGCTACACCTTC. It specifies CASLQRGGGYTF.

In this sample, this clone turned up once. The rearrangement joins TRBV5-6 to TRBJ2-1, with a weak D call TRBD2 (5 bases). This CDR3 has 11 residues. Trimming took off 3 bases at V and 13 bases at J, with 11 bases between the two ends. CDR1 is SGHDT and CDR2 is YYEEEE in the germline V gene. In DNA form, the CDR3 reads TGTGCCAGCAGCTCGCCGGGGTTCCAGTTCTTC. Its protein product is CASSSPGFQFF.

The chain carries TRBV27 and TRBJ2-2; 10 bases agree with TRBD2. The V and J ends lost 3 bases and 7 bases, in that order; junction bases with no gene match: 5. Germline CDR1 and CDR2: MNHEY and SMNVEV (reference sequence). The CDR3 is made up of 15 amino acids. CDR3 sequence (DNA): TGTGCCAGCAGTTTGCGGCTAGCGGGAGTCGGGGAGCTGTTTTTT. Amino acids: CASSLRLAGVGELFF.

The CDR3 nucleotides are TGCAGCGTGCCCTACAGGGGAGGCGGCTACACCTTC. It codes for CSVPYRGGGYTF. The rearrangement uses TRBV29-1 and TRBJ1-2, with 7 bases matching TRBD1. The CDR3 has 12 residues. V shed 6 bases, J shed 8 bases, and the junction held 9 bases outside the gene matches. From germline, CDR1 is SQVTM and CDR2 ANQGSEA.